This T cell receptor beta chain was sequenced for a study of Ad26.COV2.S vaccination and SARS-CoV-2 variants. Regarding this clone: Its antigen is not known.

Study results and limitations: TCR breadth and depth estimates may have understated total T cell responses. Post-vaccination spike-specific CD8+ and CD4+ T cell responses reportedly had substantial breadth.

CDR1 and CDR2 (germline): SGHTA, FQGNSA. Trimming cost V 1 base and J 5 bases, with 14 bases left between them. This CDR3 region has 15 residues. Using immunoSEQ multiplex PCR, the repertoire was profiled, and TCRdb retains in-frame clones only, with some absent. The profile covers around 86,000 clones, with approximately 77% appearing a single time and roughly 15% taken by the ten largest. This chain joins TRBV7-2 and TRBJ2-5; a weak D match, TRBD1 (6 bases). The receptor comes from a human donor who had recovered from COVID-19. The sample in question was peripheral blood, obtained after recovery from COVID-19. The CDR3 spells CASSLGTGNKETQYF. In nucleotides, the CDR3 is TGTGCCAGCAGCTTAGGAACAGGGAACAAGGAGACCCAGTACTTC.